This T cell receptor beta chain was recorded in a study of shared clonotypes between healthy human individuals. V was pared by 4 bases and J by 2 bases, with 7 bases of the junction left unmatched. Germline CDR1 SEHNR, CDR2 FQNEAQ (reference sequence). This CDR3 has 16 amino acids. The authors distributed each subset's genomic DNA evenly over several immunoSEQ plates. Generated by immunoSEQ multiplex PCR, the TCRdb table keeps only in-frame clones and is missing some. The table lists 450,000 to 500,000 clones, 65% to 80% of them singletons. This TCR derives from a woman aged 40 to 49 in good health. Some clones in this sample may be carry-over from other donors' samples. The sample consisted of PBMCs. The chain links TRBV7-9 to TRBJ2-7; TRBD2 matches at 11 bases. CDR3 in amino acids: CASSSLGSGRAYEQYF. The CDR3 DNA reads TGTGCCAGCAGCTCCCTCGGTAGCGGGAGGGCCTACGAGCAGTACTTC.